A single sample is the source of the 27 T cell receptor beta chains below, sequenced in a study of blood T cell repertoires in COVID-19. Sequenced by immunoSEQ multiplex PCR; TCRdb stores in-frame clones only, minus some. The sample carries over 200,000 clones, 80% to 90% recorded once. Sequenced input: peripheral blood. Every receptor here comes from a man aged 35 to 55 who had recovered from COVID-19.

The chain couples TRBV7-2 to TRBJ1-5, with D possibly being TRBD1 (5 bases). The CDR3 is 16 amino acids. CDR1 and CDR2 from the germline V gene are SGHTA and FQGNSA. V lost 0 bases, J lost 7 bases, and 16 bases lay in between. The CDR3 nucleotides read TGTGCCAGCAGCTTAGCGGTGGGGAGGGGAGGGCAGCCCCAGCATTTT. Translated, it gives CASSLAVGRGGQPQHF.

This clone was counted a few times. J is TRBJ1-3 and V is TRBV7-2; D is uncertain. The germline V gene encodes CDR1 SGHTA and CDR2 FQGNSA. The V and J ends lost 5 bases and 8 bases respectively, with 10 bases between them. CDR3 length: 12 amino acids. CDR3 residues: CASSQAGYTIYF. The CDR3 DNA follows: TGTGCCAGCAGCCAGGCGGGGTACACCATATATTTT.

The rearrangement joins TRBV7-9 to TRBJ1-2; D is perhaps TRBD1 (5 bases). CDR3 length equals 13 residues. The germline V gene encodes CDR1 SEHNR and CDR2 FQNEAQ (reference sequence). V dropped 3 bases and J dropped 0 bases, with 5 bases sitting between them. CDR3 sequence (DNA): TGTGCCAGCAGCTTGACAGCTAACTATGGCTACACCTTC. Translated: CASSLTANYGYTF.

The V and J genes are TRBV15 and TRBJ2-1; possibly TRBD1 for D (5 bases). CDR3 length: 15 residues. Germline values: CDR1 LNHNV, CDR2 YYDKDF (reference sequence). Deletions cut 3 bases from V and 4 bases from J, with 13 bases between. The CDR3 DNA is TGTGCCACCAGCAGCACAGGTTTTCTTTACAATGAGCAGTTCTTC. Residues: CATSSTGFLYNEQFF.

The V and J genes are TRBV11-2 and TRBJ2-1, with D possibly being TRBD2 (5 bases). The CDR3 consists of 14 residues. The V gene lost 4 bases and the J gene lost 6 bases, with 13 bases spanning the gap. CDR1 is SGHAT, CDR2 FQNNGV, per germline. The CDR3 is CASSYRGFGNEQFF. CDR3 nucleotides: TGTGCCAGCAGCTATCGGGGATTTGGCAATGAGCAGTTCTTC.

The chain has TRBV24-1 and TRBJ2-2, with TRBD1 identical over 9 bases. The CDR3 has 17 amino acids. Trimming took 4 bases from V and 5 from J; bases not matched to a gene: 10. CDR1 and CDR2 from the germline V gene are KGHDR and SFDVKD. Written as DNA, the CDR3 is TGTGCCACCAGTGAACTACAGGGGGCTAGGAGAACCGGGGAGCTGTTTTTT. Its protein is CATSELQGARRTGELFF.

About this clone: Additional DNA sequences in this sample encode the identical CDR3. This sequence joins TRBV5-1 and TRBJ2-7, with 7 positions matching TRBD1. Trimming took 0 bases from V and 2 from J; bases not matched to a gene: 2. The CDR3 length is 14 residues. Germline lookup yields CDR1 SGHRS and CDR2 YFSETQ. CDR3 sequence reads: CASSLGQGPYEQYF. The CDR3 DNA reads TGCGCCAGCAGCTTGGGACAGGGCCCCTACGAGCAGTACTTC.

The V gene is TRBV21-1, the J gene TRBJ2-1; the table calls TRBD2, which could not be checked here. TRBV21-1 is recorded as a pseudogene. The CDR3 loop spans 16 amino acids. CDR3 coding DNA: TGTGCCAGCAGCAAAGGGGAGCGGGGCTTCATCTTAAGGCAGTTCTTC. This translates into CASSKGERGFILRQFF.

The chain couples TRBV12-2 to TRBJ2-1; TRBD1 is taken as the D call from the table, unchecked against the DNA. TRBV12-2 is labeled a pseudogene. This CDR3 contains 18 residues. Here the CDR3 reads CASRFTQNGQKSYNEQFF. The DNA of the CDR3 is TGTGCAAGTCGCTTCACACAAAACGGACAGAAATCTTACAATGAGCAGTTCTTC.

The rearrangement joins TRBV12-3 or TRBV12-4 to TRBJ2-1, with D possibly being TRBD1 (5 bases). V lost 8 bases and J 4 bases, leaving 12 bases between the germline ends. This CDR3 is 13 amino acids long. This chain's CDR3 is CASLEQGYNEQFF. CDR3 bases: TGTGCCAGCCTTGAGCAGGGATACAATGAGCAGTTCTTC.

This chain joins TRBV7-9 and TRBJ2-7; 11 bases match TRBD1. The CDR3 sequence is 15 residues long. After removal of 4 bases from V and 4 bases from J, the junction contained 6 bases not matched to a gene. The germline V gene has CDR1 SEHNR and CDR2 FQNEAQ (reference sequence). CDR3 residues: CASSSTGTGGYEQYF. CDR3 nucleotide sequence: TGTGCCAGCAGCTCAACCGGGACAGGGGGGTACGAGCAGTACTTC. The full variable domain, in which reference TRBV7-9 and TRBJ2-7 provide the parts outside the CDR3, is DTGVSQNPRHKITKRGQNVTFRCDPISEHNRLYWYRQTLGQGPEFLTYFQNEAQLEKSRLLSDRFSAERPKGSFSTLEIQRTEQGDSAMYLCASSSTGTGGYEQYFGPGTRLTVT.

The chain couples TRBV19 to TRBJ1-5; D is uncertain. The V gene's germline CDR1 is LNHDA and CDR2 SQIVND (reference sequence). The ends were cut back, 8 bases at V and 2 bases at J, with 13 bases in the middle. The CDR3 has 14 residues. The CDR3 sequence is CASRREGGNQPQHF. In DNA, the CDR3 is TGTGCCAGTCGACGCGAGGGCGGCAATCAGCCCCAGCATTTT.

This clone occurred a few times. V gene TRBV10-1 combines with J gene TRBJ2-5; 8 nucleotides agree with TRBD2. This CDR3 has 13 amino acids. CDR1 and CDR2 (germline): WNHNN, SYGVQD (reference sequence). V was pared by 8 bases and J by 7 bases, with 9 bases of the junction left unmatched. The CDR3 spells CASGPAGEGTQYF. The DNA of the CDR3 is TGCGCCAGCGGGCCAGCGGGAGAGGGGACCCAGTACTTC.

The chain carries TRBV2 and TRBJ1-2; 7 nucleotides agree with TRBD1. CDR3 size: 14 residues. The trim removed 4 bases at V and 4 bases at J, leaving 6 bases unmatched. The germline gives CDR1 SNHLY, CDR2 FYNNEI. This chain's CDR3 is CASSGTGSGYGYTF. CDR3 sequence (DNA): TGTGCCAGCAGTGGGACAGGAAGTGGCTATGGCTACACCTTC.

The genes are TRBV6-5 and TRBJ2-7; 11 positions match TRBD2. Germline V CDR1 and CDR2: MNHEY, SVGAGI. This CDR3 is 15 amino acids long. Trimming removed 4 bases from V and 7 bases from J; junction bases left unmatched: 9. The CDR3 reads CASSSRLAGSREQYF. The CDR3 DNA is TGTGCCAGCAGTTCTCGACTAGCGGGATCACGGGAGCAGTACTTC.

The chain employs TRBV18 and TRBJ2-7; TRBD1 agrees at 11 bases. Germline V gene lookup returns CDR1 KGHSH and CDR2 LQKENI. The CDR3 spans 14 residues. V lost 8 bases to trimming and J lost 4 bases; unmatched junction nucleotides: 7. The CDR3 here is CASATGQGAYEQYF. The CDR3 DNA follows: TGTGCCAGCGCCACCGGACAGGGGGCTTACGAGCAGTACTTC.

This clone was seen only a few times. V gene TRBV6-2 or TRBV6-3 combines with J gene TRBJ1-1, with unresolved D. Germline lookup yields CDR1 MNHEY and CDR2 SVGEGT. Trimming left V 5 bases short and J 10 bases short, with 11 bases between. The CDR3 is made up of 11 amino acids. The CDR3 region is CASSADVRAFF. In nucleotides, the CDR3 is TGTGCCAGCAGTGCGGATGTCCGAGCTTTCTTT.

The chain couples TRBV18 to TRBJ1-1; D call uncertain. The CDR3 has 13 residues. Germline V CDR1 and CDR2: KGHSH, LQKENI. V was pared by 2 bases and J by 5 bases, with 9 bases between. The CDR3 loop reads CASSPFGGTEAFF. CDR3 DNA: TGTGCCAGCTCACCATTTGGCGGAACTGAAGCTTTCTTT.

The V gene is TRBV11-3, the J gene TRBJ2-4, with D possibly being TRBD2 (6 bases). This CDR3 is 14 amino acids long. Germline V lookup: CDR1 SGHNT, CDR2 YENEEA. The V and J ends lost 5 bases and 6 bases respectively, with 14 bases between them. DNA of the CDR3: TGTGCCAGCAGCAGGAGGGACTCCCGAAACATTCAGTACTTC. Its protein is CASSRRDSRNIQYF.

The rearrangement joins TRBV5-1 to TRBJ1-1; D remains ambiguous. The CDR3 length is 12 residues. Trimming took off 2 bases at V and 1 base at J, with 3 bases between the two ends. Germline V CDR1 and CDR2: SGHRS, YFSETQ. CDR3 nucleotides: TGCGCCAGCAGCTTCGGGAACACTGAAGCTTTCTTT. This encodes CASSFGNTEAFF.

This chain uses TRBV4-3 with TRBJ2-2; D ambiguous. V dropped 3 bases and J dropped 6 bases, with 8 bases sitting between them. This CDR3 is 13 amino acids long. In germline, CDR1 is LGHNA, CDR2 YSLEER. CDR3 sequence (DNA): TGCGCCAGCAGCCACCTAGTGCCCGGGGAGCTGTTTTTT. It encodes CASSHLVPGELFF.

V usage is TRBV6-5 and J usage is TRBJ2-5; D not resolved. The CDR3 is made up of 13 amino acids. V was shortened by 6 bases and J by 2 bases, with 10 bases between the two germline ends. Germline lookup yields CDR1 MNHEY and CDR2 SVGAGI. CDR3: CASSNYGQETQYF. DNA of the CDR3: TGTGCCAGCAGCAACTATGGACAAGAGACCCAGTACTTC.

The chain uses TRBV20-1 and TRBJ1-1; D may be TRBD1 (5 bases). Trimming removed 3 bases at V and 0 bases at J, with 17 bases between. The CDR3 is made up of 16 amino acids. The germline gives CDR1 DFQATT, CDR2 SNEGSKA (reference sequence). For the CDR3, the DNA is TGCAGTGCTAGTGAGGGGCCACATATGATGAACACTGAAGCTTTCTTT. It is translated as CSASEGPHMMNTEAFF.

As regards this clone: The same CDR3 also results from other DNA sequences found in this sample. The chain joins TRBV5-1 to TRBJ2-7, with 7 nucleotides matching TRBD1. This CDR3 contains 16 residues. V trimming: 0 bases; J trimming: 4 bases; junction bases outside the gene matches: 10. Germline lookup yields CDR1 SGHRS and CDR2 YFSETQ. The CDR3 is CASSLGSGTDSYEQYF. CDR3 coding DNA: TGCGCCAGCAGCTTGGGTTCCGGGACAGATTCTTACGAGCAGTACTTC.

This chain joins TRBV24-1 and TRBJ2-5, with D perhaps matching TRBD2 (5 bases). The CDR3 totals 15 residues. Germline V CDR1 and CDR2: KGHDR, SFDVKD. V lost 0 bases and J 3 bases, leaving 10 bases between the germline ends. CDR3 in DNA: TGTGCCACCAGTGATTTGTCCGCGGGTGAAGAGACCCAGTACTTC. It codes for CATSDLSAGEETQYF.

This chain uses TRBV18 with TRBJ2-6; no reliable D call. Germline lookup yields CDR1 KGHSH and CDR2 LQKENI. The CDR3 contains 15 residues. The V and J ends lost 3 bases and 0 bases respectively, with 6 bases between them. The CDR3 loop reads CASSPTDSGANVLTF. The CDR3 DNA reads as TGTGCCAGCTCACCCACAGACTCTGGGGCCAACGTCCTGACTTTC.

The chain has TRBV5-6 and TRBJ1-1; possibly TRBD1 for D (5 bases). V dropped 3 bases and J dropped 5 bases, with 17 bases sitting between them. The CDR3 has 15 amino acids. The germline gives CDR1 SGHDT, CDR2 YYEEEE. CDR3 sequence: CASSSGGGPRTEAFF. The CDR3, as DNA: TGTGCCAGCAGCTCGGGGGGAGGTCCGCGGACTGAAGCTTTCTTT.